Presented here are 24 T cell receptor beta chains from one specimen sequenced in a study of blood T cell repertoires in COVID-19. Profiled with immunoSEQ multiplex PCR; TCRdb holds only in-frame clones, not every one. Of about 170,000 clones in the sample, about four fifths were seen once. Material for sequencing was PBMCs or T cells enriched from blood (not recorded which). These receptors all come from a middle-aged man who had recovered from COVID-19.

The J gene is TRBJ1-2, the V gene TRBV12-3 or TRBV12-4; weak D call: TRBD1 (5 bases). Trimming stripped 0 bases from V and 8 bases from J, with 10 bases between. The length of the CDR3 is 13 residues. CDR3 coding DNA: TGTGCCAGCAGTTTAGCCAGGGTAGGAGGCTACACCTTC. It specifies CASSLARVGGYTF.

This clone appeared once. The CDR3 DNA reads TGTGCCAGCTCACCACCGGGGCGGGGGAGATCTCAAGAGACCCAGTACTTC. It specifies CASSPPGRGRSQETQYF. The V and J genes are TRBV18 and TRBJ2-5, with 7 bases fitting TRBD2. V shed 0 bases and J 2 bases; nucleotides not matched to a gene: 9. Germline lookup yields CDR1 KGHSH and CDR2 LQKENI. The CDR3 contains 17 residues.

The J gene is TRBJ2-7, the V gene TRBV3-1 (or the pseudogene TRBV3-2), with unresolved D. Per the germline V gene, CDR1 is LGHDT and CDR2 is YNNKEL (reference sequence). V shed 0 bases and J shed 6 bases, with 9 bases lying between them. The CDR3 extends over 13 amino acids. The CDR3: CASSQDQASEQYF. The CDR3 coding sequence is TGTGCCAGCAGCCAAGATCAGGCGTCCGAGCAGTACTTC.

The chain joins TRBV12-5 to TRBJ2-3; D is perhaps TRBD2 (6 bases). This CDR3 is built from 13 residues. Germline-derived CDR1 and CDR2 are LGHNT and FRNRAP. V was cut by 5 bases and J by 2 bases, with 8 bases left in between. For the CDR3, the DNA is TGTGCTAGTGGTGGGACTTACACAGATACGCAGTATTTT. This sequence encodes CASGGTYTDTQYF. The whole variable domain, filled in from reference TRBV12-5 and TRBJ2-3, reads DARVTQTPRHKVTEMGQEVTMRCQPILGHNTVFWYRQTMMQGLELLAYFRNRAPLDDSGMPKDRFSAEMPDATLATLKIQPSEPRDSAVYFCASGGTYTDTQYFGPGTRLTVL.

CDR3 coding DNA: TGTGCCAGCAGCCCGGGGGTAGCAGATACGCAGTATTTT. It is translated as CASSPGVADTQYF. The chain couples TRBV7-3 to TRBJ2-3, with D perhaps TRBD2 (6 bases). Germline CDR1 is SGHTA and CDR2 is FQGTGA. The germline V and J ends were trimmed by 5 bases and 4 bases, with 10 bases remaining between them. This CDR3 comprises 13 residues.

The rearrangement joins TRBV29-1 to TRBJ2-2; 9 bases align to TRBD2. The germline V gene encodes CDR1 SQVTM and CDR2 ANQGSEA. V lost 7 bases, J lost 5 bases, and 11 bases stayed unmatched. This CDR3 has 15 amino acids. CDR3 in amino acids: CSGISTAGGTGELFF. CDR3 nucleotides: TGCAGCGGCATCTCCACGGCGGGGGGGACCGGGGAGCTGTTTTTT.

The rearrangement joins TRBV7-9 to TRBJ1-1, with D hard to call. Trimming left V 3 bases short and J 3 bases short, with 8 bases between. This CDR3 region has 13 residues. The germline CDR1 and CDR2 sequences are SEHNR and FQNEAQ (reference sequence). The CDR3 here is CASSFPGDTEAFF. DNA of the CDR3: TGTGCCAGCAGCTTCCCCGGGGACACTGAAGCTTTCTTT. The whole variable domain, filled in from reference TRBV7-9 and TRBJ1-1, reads DTGVSQNPRHKITKRGQNVTFRCDPISEHNRLYWYRQTLGQGPEFLTYFQNEAQLEKSRLLSDRFSAERPKGSFSTLEIQRTEQGDSAMYLCASSFPGDTEAFFGQGTRLTVV.

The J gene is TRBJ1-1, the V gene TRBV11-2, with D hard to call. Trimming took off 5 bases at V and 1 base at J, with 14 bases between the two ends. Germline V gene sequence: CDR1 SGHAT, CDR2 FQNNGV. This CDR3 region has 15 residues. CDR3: CASSQPRARNTEAFF. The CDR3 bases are TGTGCCAGCAGCCAACCGAGGGCCAGGAACACTGAAGCTTTCTTT.

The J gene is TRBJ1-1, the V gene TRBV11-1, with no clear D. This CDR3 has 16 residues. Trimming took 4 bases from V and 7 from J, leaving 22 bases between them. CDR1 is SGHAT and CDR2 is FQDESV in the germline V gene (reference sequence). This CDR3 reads CASSSRSPRGTVEAFF. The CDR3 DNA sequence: TGTGCCAGCAGCTCCCGATCTCCCCGAGGCACTGTTGAAGCTTTCTTT.

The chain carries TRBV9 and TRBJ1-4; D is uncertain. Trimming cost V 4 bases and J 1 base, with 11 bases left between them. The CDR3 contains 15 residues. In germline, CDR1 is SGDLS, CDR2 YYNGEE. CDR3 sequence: CASSPRILTNEKLFF. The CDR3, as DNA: TGTGCCAGCAGCCCGCGGATATTAACTAATGAAAAACTGTTTTTT.

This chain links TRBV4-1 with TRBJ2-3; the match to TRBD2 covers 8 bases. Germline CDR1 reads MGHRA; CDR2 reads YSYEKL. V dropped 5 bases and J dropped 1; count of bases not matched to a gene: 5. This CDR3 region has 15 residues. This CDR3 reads CASSSLAEGTDTQYF. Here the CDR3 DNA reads TGCGCCAGCAGCTCACTAGCGGAGGGCACAGATACGCAGTATTTT.

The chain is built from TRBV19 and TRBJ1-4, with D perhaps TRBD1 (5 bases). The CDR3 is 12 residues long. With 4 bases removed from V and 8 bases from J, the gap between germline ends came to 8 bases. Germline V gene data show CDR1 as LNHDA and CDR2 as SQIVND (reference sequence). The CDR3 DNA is TGTGCCAGTAGTACTCGGACAGAAAAACTGTTTTTT. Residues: CASSTRTEKLFF.

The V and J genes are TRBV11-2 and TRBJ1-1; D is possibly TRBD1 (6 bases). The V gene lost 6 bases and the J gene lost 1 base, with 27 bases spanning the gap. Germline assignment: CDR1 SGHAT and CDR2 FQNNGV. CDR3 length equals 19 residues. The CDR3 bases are TGTGCCAGCAGACGAGGACCTGGGGGCGCATCCACATCGAACACTGAAGCTTTCTTT. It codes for CASRRGPGGASTSNTEAFF.

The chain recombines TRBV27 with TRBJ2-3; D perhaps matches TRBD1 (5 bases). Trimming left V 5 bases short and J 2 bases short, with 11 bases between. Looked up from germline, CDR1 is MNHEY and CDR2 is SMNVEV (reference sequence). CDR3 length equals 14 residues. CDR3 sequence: CASSLDKPTDTQYF. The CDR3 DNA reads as TGTGCCAGCAGTCTGGACAAGCCCACAGATACGCAGTATTTT.

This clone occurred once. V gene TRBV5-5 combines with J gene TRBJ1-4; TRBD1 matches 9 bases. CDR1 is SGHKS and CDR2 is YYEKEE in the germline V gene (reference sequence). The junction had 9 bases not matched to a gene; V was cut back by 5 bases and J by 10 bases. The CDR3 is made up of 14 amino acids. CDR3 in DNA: TGTGCCAGCAGTCCAGGACAGGGGAGGGCAAAACTGTTTTTT. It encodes CASSPGQGRAKLFF.

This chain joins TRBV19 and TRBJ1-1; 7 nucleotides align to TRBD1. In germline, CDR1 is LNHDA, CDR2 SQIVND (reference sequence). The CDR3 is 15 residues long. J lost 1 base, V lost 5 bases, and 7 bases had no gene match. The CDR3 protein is CASSARQGRNTEAFF. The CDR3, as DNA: TGTGCCAGTAGTGCCAGACAGGGTCGGAACACTGAAGCTTTCTTT.

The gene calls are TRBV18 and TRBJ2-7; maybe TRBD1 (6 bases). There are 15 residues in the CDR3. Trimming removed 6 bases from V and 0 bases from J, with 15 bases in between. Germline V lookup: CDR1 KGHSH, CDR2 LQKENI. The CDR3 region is CASSRMTQGSYEQYF. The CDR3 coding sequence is TGTGCCAGCTCCCGTATGACACAGGGCTCCTACGAGCAGTACTTC.

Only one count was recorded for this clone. The CDR3 nucleotides read TGTGCCAGCTCACCCGGGGGACAGGGGAATTCACCCCTCCACTTT. It specifies CASSPGGQGNSPLHF. The chain combines TRBV18 with TRBJ1-6; 10 bases fit TRBD1. CDR1 is KGHSH, CDR2 LQKENI, per germline. This CDR3 spans 15 amino acids. The V and J ends lost 3 bases and 7 bases, in that order; junction bases with no gene match: 3.

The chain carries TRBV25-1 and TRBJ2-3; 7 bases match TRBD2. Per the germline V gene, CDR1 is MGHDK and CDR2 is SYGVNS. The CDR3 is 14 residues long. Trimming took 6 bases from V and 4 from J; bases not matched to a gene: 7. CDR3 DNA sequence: TGTGCCAGCAGAAGGGAGGGTGGCGCAGATACGCAGTATTTT. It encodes CASRREGGADTQYF.

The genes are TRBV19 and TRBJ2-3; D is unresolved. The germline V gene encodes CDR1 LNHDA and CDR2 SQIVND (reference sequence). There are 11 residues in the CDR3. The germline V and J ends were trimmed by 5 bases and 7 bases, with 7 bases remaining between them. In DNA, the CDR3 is TGTGCCAGTAGTTCCCAGAATACGCAGTATTTT. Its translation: CASSSQNTQYF.

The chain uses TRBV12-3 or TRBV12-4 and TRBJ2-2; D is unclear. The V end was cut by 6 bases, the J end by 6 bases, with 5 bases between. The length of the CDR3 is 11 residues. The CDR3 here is CASSVPGELFF. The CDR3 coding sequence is TGTGCCAGCAGCGTCCCCGGGGAGCTGTTTTTT.

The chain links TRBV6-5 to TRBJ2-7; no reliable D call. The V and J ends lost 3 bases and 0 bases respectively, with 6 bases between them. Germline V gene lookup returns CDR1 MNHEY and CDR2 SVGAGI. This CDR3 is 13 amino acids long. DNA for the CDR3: TGTGCCAGCAGTTATGAGGACTCCTACGAGCAGTACTTC. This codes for CASSYEDSYEQYF.

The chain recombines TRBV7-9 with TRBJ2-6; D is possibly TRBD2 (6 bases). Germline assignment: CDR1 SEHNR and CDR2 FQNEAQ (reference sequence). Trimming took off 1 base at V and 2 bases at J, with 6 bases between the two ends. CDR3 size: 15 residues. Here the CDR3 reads CASSLGGAGANVLTF. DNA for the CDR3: TGTGCCAGCAGCTTAGGGGGGGCTGGGGCCAACGTCCTGACTTTC.

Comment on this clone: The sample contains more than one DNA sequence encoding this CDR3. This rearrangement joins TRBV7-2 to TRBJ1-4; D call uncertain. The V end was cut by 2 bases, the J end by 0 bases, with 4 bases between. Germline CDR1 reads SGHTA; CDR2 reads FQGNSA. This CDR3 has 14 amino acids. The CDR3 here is CASSLIATNEKLFF. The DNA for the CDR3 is TGTGCCAGCAGCTTAATCGCAACTAATGAAAAACTGTTTTTT.